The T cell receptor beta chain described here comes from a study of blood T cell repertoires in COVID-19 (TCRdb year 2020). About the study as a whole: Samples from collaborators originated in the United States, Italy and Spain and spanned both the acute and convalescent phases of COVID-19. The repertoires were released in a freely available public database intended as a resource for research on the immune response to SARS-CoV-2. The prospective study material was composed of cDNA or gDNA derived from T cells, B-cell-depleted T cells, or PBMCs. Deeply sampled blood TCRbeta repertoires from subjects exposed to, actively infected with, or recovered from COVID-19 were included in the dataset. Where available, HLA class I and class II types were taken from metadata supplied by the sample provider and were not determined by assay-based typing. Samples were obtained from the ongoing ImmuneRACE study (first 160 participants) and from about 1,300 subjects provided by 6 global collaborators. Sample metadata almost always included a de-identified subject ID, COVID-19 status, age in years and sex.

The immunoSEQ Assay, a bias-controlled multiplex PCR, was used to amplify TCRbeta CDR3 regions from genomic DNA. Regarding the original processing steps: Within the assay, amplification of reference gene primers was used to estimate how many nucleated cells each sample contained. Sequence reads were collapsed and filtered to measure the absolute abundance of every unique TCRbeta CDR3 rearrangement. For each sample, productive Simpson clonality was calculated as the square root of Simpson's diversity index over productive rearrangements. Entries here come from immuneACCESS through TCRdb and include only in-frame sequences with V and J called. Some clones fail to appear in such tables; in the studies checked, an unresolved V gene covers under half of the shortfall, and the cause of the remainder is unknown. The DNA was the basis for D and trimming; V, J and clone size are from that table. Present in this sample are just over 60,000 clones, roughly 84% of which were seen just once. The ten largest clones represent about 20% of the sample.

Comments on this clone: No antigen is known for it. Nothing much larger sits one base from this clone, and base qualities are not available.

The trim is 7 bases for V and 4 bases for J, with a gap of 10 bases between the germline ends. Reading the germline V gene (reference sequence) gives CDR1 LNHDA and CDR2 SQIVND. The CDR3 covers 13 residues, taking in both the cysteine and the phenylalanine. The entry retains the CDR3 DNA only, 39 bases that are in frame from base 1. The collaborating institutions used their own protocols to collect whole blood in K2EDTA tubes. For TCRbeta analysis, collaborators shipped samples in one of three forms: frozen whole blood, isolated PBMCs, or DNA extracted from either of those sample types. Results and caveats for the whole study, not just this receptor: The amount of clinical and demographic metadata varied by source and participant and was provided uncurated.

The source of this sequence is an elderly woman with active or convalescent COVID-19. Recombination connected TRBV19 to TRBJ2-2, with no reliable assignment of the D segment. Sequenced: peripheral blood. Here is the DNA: TGTGCCAGTACCAATCGAGGCACCGGGGAGCTGTTTTTT. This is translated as CASTNRGTGELFF.